Below are 27 T cell receptor beta chains sequenced from a single sample in a study of blood T cell repertoires in COVID-19. Sequencing used immunoSEQ multiplex PCR; TCRdb keeps in-frame clones, though not all of them. Of roughly 200,000 clones listed, 85% to 90% are singletons. Sequences were obtained from peripheral blood. The receptors here all came from a middle-aged man with active or convalescent COVID-19.

V gene TRBV27 combines with J gene TRBJ2-7, with D possibly being TRBD2 (6 bases). The germline CDR1 and CDR2 sequences are MNHEY and SMNVEV (reference sequence). V lost 6 bases and J 3 bases, leaving 18 bases between the germline ends. CDR3 length: 15 amino acids. CDR3: CASRTFAGSNYEQYF. The CDR3 bases are TGTGCCAGCAGAACCTTCGCGGGGTCCAACTACGAGCAGTACTTC.

Turning to this clone: Other nucleotide sequences from this sample produce the same CDR3. The chain uses TRBV5-6 and TRBJ1-1; TRBD1 matches 7 bases. J gave up 5 bases and V 4 bases, and 5 bases lay outside the gene matches. The V gene's germline CDR1 is SGHDT and CDR2 YYEEEE. The CDR3 has 13 amino acids. This chain's CDR3 is CASSLNRGTEAFF. DNA for the CDR3: TGTGCCAGCAGCCTCAACAGGGGTACTGAAGCTTTCTTT.

The chain employs TRBV7-2 and TRBJ1-6; D remains ambiguous. The germline V gene encodes CDR1 SGHTA and CDR2 FQGNSA. The CDR3 contains 12 residues. V was clipped by 7 bases and J by 7 bases, with 8 bases between them. The CDR3 DNA reads TGTGCCAGCACCTTTATGAATTCACCCCTCCACTTT. This gives the protein CASTFMNSPLHF.

This chain uses TRBV27 with TRBJ1-1; TRBD1 is a possible D gene (6 bases). Trimming stripped 5 bases from V and 8 bases from J, with 18 bases between. This CDR3 region has 14 residues. Germline V gives CDR1 MNHEY, CDR2 SMNVEV (reference sequence). The CDR3 nucleotides are TGTGCCAGCAGTGCGAAACCGGGGACACAAGAAGCTTTCTTT. Its translation: CASSAKPGTQEAFF.

The V gene is TRBV13, the J gene TRBJ2-3; D might be TRBD2 (6 bases). Trimming shortened V by 1 base and J by 3 bases, and 23 bases separated the two germline ends. This CDR3 spans 19 amino acids. Per germline, CDR1 PRHDT and CDR2 FYEKMQ (reference sequence). CDR3 protein: CASSLASRGSSKGTDTQYF. The DNA for the CDR3 is TGTGCCAGCAGCTTAGCGTCCCGGGGGAGCTCGAAGGGGACAGATACGCAGTATTTT.

The rearrangement uses TRBV21-1 and TRBJ1-5; the tabulated D call, TRBD1, remains unverified against the DNA. TRBV21-1 counts as a pseudogene. This CDR3 contains 17 residues. The CDR3 bases are TGTGCCACCCATCCCCTTGACAGAAGGAATAGCAATCAGCCCCAGCATTTT. As protein: CATHPLDRRNSNQPQHF.

The V gene is TRBV28, the J gene TRBJ1-3; D gene unclear. CDR1 and CDR2 (germline): MDHEN, SYDVKM. V was clipped by 1 base and J by 15 bases, with 10 bases between them. The CDR3 contains 11 residues. The CDR3 spells CASSLSFLKYF. The CDR3 region has the DNA TGTGCCAGCAGTTTATCCTTCCTAAAATATTTT.

The V and J genes are TRBV28 and TRBJ2-1; 8 bases match TRBD1. Germline V gene lookup returns CDR1 MDHEN and CDR2 SYDVKM. The trim removed 5 bases at V and 7 bases at J, leaving 13 bases unmatched. This CDR3 has 16 residues. The DNA of the CDR3 is TGTGCCAGCAGTCTGAAGACAGGGGATTTCGTAAATGAGCAGTTCTTC. Translating gives CASSLKTGDFVNEQFF.

The chain recombines TRBV2 with TRBJ1-1; D uncertain. The V and J ends lost 2 bases and 9 bases respectively, with 4 bases between them. The germline CDR1 and CDR2 sequences are SNHLY and FYNNEI. The length of the CDR3 is 10 residues. CDR3 sequence reads: CASSESKAFF. CDR3 DNA: TGTGCCAGCAGTGAAAGCAAAGCTTTCTTT.

V and J are TRBV7-2 and TRBJ2-5; D call uncertain. This CDR3 region has 16 residues. The germline V gene encodes CDR1 SGHTA and CDR2 FQGNSA. V was cut by 3 bases and J by 2 bases, with 16 bases left in between. CDR3 nucleotide sequence: TGTGCCAGCAGCTTGCACTATCGGCTTGGACAAGAGACCCAGTACTTC. Protein: CASSLHYRLGQETQYF.

The rearrangement uses TRBV15 and TRBJ2-3; TRBD2 is a possible D gene (7 bases). CDR3 length: 16 amino acids. V was pared by 1 base and J by 5 bases, with 16 bases between. Germline CDR1 reads LNHNV; CDR2 reads YYDKDF (reference sequence). CDR3 protein: CATSRGRGGILDTQYF. DNA for the CDR3: TGTGCCACCAGCAGAGGGAGGGGGGGCATATTAGATACGCAGTATTTT.

This clone has just one count. The chain uses TRBV6-6 and TRBJ2-1; TRBD2 is a possible D gene (7 bases). The ends were cut back, 10 bases at V and 3 bases at J, with 16 bases in the middle. Looked up from germline, CDR1 is MNHNY and CDR2 is SVGAGI (reference sequence). The CDR3 extends over 14 amino acids. This chain's CDR3 is CAIKPGGDYNEQFF. The CDR3 DNA is TGTGCCATCAAACCGGGGGGCGACTACAATGAGCAGTTCTTC.

The rearrangement uses TRBV3-1 (or the pseudogene TRBV3-2) and TRBJ1-1, with unresolved D. The CDR3 runs to 13 residues. Germline-derived CDR1 and CDR2 are LGHDT and YNNKEL (reference sequence). V lost 6 bases and J 3 bases, leaving 11 bases between the germline ends. The CDR3 loop reads CASSSSLHTEAFF. CDR3 DNA: TGTGCCAGCAGTTCCAGTCTGCACACTGAAGCTTTCTTT.

The gene calls are TRBV21-1 and TRBJ1-1; the tabulated D call, TRBD1, remains unverified against the DNA. TRBV21-1 is reported as a pseudogene. This CDR3 has 11 residues. The CDR3 loop is CAYRDIFEAFF. CDR3 coding DNA: TGTGCCTACCGAGACATCTTTGAAGCTTTCTTT.

V usage is TRBV7-9 and J usage is TRBJ1-5; no clear D. The CDR3 consists of 13 residues. Germline CDR1 SEHNR, CDR2 FQNEAQ (reference sequence). V lost 1 base, J lost 10 bases, and 11 bases lay in between. DNA of the CDR3: TGTGCCAGCAGCTTAGGGGCCGCGGGACCCCAGCATTTT. It encodes CASSLGAAGPQHF.

The chain recombines TRBV4-1 with TRBJ1-3; D not resolved. Looked up from germline, CDR1 is MGHRA and CDR2 is YSYEKL. The CDR3 spans 16 residues. V was shortened by 4 bases and J by 0 bases, with 13 bases between the two germline ends. CDR3 loop: CASSPGRGDSGNTIYF. CDR3 DNA sequence: TGCGCCAGCAGCCCTGGTAGAGGCGACTCTGGAAACACCATATATTTT.

The chain joins TRBV12-3 or TRBV12-4 to TRBJ1-1; 7 bases map to TRBD1. Unmatched junction bases numbered 6, after V lost 6 bases and J lost 5 bases. This CDR3 contains 13 residues. The CDR3 region has the DNA TGTGCCAGCAGGCGACAGGGTCAAACTGAAGCTTTCTTT. As protein: CASRRQGQTEAFF.

This clone has a single count. The chain recombines TRBV27 with TRBJ2-1, with 8 bases matching TRBD2. The CDR3 runs to 14 residues. Trimming at V came to 2 bases and at J to 11 bases, leaving 8 bases not matched to a gene. Germline V lookup: CDR1 MNHEY, CDR2 SMNVEV (reference sequence). The CDR3 nucleotides read TGTGCCAGCAGTTTAAAGTCGGGGGGGCCGAAGCAGTTCTTC. It specifies CASSLKSGGPKQFF.

The CDR3 is CASSGWRGANTGELFF. In nucleotides, the CDR3 is TGTGCCAGCAGTGGCTGGCGGGGGGCGAACACCGGGGAGCTGTTTTTT. The chain recombines TRBV25-1 with TRBJ2-2; 8 bases map to TRBD2. The germline CDR1 and CDR2 sequences are MGHDK and SYGVNS. The CDR3 is made up of 16 amino acids. Trimming removed 4 bases from V and 0 bases from J; junction bases left unmatched: 4.

This rearrangement joins TRBV6-1 to TRBJ1-5, with TRBD1 identical over 8 bases. Germline CDR1 and CDR2: MNHNS and SASEGT. The CDR3 is 16 residues long. V lost 1 base, J lost 7 bases, and 9 bases stayed unmatched. The chain's CDR3 is CASSEEAGGSVQPQHF. The CDR3 DNA is TGTGCCAGCAGTGAAGAGGCAGGGGGCTCTGTACAGCCCCAGCATTTT.

This clone was seen just once. This chain connects TRBV6-6 to TRBJ1-1; possibly TRBD1 for D (5 bases). V was trimmed by 8 bases and J by 3 bases, leaving 16 bases between them. This CDR3 comprises 14 residues. The germline CDR1 and CDR2 sequences are MNHNY and SVGAGI (reference sequence). Written as DNA, the CDR3 is TGTGCCAGCGCGGTGGGGGGAGGGGACACTGAAGCTTTCTTT. Translated, it gives CASAVGGGDTEAFF.

The V gene is TRBV7-3, the J gene TRBJ2-3, with 10 bases matching TRBD2. The V segment lost 1 base and the J segment 0 bases; nucleotides outside the gene matches: 10. Germline V gives CDR1 SGHTA, CDR2 FQGTGA. The CDR3 is made up of 19 amino acids. CDR3 residues: CASSLKSLAGAASTDTQYF. CDR3 coding DNA: TGTGCCAGCAGCTTAAAAAGTCTAGCGGGGGCCGCTAGCACAGATACGCAGTATTTT.

The chain joins TRBV27 to TRBJ1-5, with 7 bases lining up with TRBD1. CDR1 and CDR2 (germline): MNHEY, SMNVEV (reference sequence). This CDR3 spans 14 amino acids. The trim removed 6 bases at V and 5 bases at J, leaving 7 bases unmatched. The DNA of the CDR3 is TGTGCCAGCAGCCGGGACAGCAGTTATCAGCCCCAGCATTTT. It encodes CASSRDSSYQPQHF.

The chain links TRBV7-2 to TRBJ2-7; 7 positions agree with TRBD2. The CDR3 is 13 amino acids. V lost 2 bases and J lost 11; bases outside the gene matches: 9. The germline CDR1 and CDR2 sequences are SGHTA and FQGNSA. The CDR3 coding sequence is TGTGCCAGCAGCTTATGGAGCGGGGAGGCAGAGTACTTC. It codes for CASSLWSGEAEYF. The entire variable domain, with the rest obtained from reference TRBV7-2 and TRBJ2-7, is as follows: GAGVSQSPSNKVTEKGKDVELRCDPISGHTALYWYRQSLGQGLEFLIYFQGNSAPDKSGLPSDRFSAERTGGSVSTLTIQRTQQEDSAVYLCASSLWSGEAEYFGPGTRLTVT.

This clone was observed a few times. The chain links TRBV4-2 to TRBJ2-7; 7 positions agree with TRBD2. The trim removed 0 bases at V and 1 base at J, leaving 6 bases unmatched. CDR3 length: 16 amino acids. Per the germline V gene, CDR1 is LGHNA and CDR2 is YNFKEQ. CDR3: CASSQEERGGSYEQYF. The DNA of the CDR3 is TGTGCCAGCAGCCAAGAGGAGCGGGGAGGGTCCTACGAGCAGTACTTC.

Written as DNA, the CDR3 is TGTGCCAGCAGTTACAGGACTAGCGGGGGGGCGCTTGAGCAGTACTTC. Residues: CASSYRTSGGALEQYF. The V gene is TRBV6-2 or TRBV6-3, the J gene TRBJ2-7, with TRBD2 matching over 15 bases. V gave up 2 bases and J gave up 7 bases; unmatched junction bases: 6. The CDR3 has 16 residues. Germline CDR1 and CDR2: MNHEY and SVGEGT.

This chain joins TRBV5-4 and TRBJ2-1; D may be TRBD1 (6 bases). V shed 3 bases and J shed 5 bases, with 12 bases lying between them. This CDR3 contains 14 residues. The germline gives CDR1 SGHNT, CDR2 YYREEE (reference sequence). As DNA, the CDR3 is TGTGCCAGCAGCTCCAGGGGCCCCGACAATGAGCAGTTCTTC. Protein sequence: CASSSRGPDNEQFF.